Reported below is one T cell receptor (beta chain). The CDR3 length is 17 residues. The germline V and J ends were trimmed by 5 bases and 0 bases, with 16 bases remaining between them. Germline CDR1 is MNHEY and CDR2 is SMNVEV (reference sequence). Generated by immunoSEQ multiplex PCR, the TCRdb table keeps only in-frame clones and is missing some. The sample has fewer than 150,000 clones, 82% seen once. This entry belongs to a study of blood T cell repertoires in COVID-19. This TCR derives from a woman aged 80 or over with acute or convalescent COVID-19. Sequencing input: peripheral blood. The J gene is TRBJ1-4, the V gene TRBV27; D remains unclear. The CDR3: CASSTAPYRPTNEKLFF. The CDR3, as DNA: TGTGCCAGCAGTACGGCACCGTACAGACCAACTAATGAAAAACTGTTTTTT.